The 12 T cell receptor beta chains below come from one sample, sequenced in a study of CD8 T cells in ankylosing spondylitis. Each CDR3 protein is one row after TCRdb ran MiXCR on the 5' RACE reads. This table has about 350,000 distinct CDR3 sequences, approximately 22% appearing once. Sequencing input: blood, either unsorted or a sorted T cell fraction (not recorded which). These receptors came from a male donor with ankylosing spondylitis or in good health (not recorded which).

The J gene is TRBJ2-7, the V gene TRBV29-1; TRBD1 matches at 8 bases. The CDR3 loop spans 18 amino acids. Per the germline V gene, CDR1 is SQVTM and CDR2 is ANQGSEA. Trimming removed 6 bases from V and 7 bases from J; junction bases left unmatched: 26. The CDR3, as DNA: TGCAGCGTGACCTACTCCGGGACAGGAATAACCCCTTGGTTGGAGCAGTACTTC. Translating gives CSVTYSGTGITPWLEQYF.

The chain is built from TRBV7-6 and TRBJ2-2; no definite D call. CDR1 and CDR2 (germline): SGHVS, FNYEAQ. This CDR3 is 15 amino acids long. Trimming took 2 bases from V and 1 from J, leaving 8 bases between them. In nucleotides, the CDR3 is TGTGCCAGCAGCTTATATACGGAGAACACCGGGGAGCTGTTTTTT. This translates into CASSLYTENTGELFF.

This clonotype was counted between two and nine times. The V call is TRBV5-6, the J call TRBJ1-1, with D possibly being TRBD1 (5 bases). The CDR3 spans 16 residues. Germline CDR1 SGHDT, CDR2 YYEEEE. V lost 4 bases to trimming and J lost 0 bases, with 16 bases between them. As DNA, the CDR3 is TGTGCCAGCAGCGTTCTCAGGGATCTCATGAACACTGAAGCTTTCTTT. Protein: CASSVLRDLMNTEAFF.

CDR3 nucleotide sequence: TGTGCCAGCAGCCCGGGGGTTAGCAATCAGCCCCAGCATTTT. This encodes CASSPGVSNQPQHF. The rearrangement links TRBV9 to TRBJ1-5; D possibly corresponds to TRBD1 (5 bases). Trimming took off 4 bases at V and 0 bases at J, with 8 bases between the two ends. Looked up from germline, CDR1 is SGDLS and CDR2 is YYNGEE. The CDR3 is 14 residues long.

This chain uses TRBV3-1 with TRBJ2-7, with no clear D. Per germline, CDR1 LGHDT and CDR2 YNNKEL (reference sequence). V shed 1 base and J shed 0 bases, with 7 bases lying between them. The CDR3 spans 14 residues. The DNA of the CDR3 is TGTGCCAGCAGCCAAGCCATCGGCTCCTACGAGCAGTACTTC. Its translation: CASSQAIGSYEQYF.

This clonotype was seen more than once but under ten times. The CDR3 spells CATDRGTNTGELFF. The CDR3 bases are TGTGCCACGGACAGGGGGACGAACACCGGGGAGCTGTTTTTT. This chain connects TRBV10-3 to TRBJ2-2; 10 positions match TRBD1. This CDR3 comprises 14 residues. The germline CDR1 and CDR2 sequences are ENHRY and SYGVKD. After removal of 10 bases from V and 0 bases from J, the junction contained 2 bases not matched to a gene.

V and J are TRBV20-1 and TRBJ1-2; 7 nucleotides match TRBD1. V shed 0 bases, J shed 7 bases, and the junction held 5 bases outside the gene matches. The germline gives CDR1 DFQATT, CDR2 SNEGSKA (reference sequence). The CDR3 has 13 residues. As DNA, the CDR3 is TGCAGTGCTAGAGATGGAGGGGGCCCTGGCTACACCTTC. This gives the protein CSARDGGGPGYTF.

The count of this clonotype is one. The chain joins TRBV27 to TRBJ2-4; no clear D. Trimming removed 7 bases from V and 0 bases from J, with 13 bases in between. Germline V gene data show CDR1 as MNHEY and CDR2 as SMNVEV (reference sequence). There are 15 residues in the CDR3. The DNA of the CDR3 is TGTGCCAGCACCCCCGTGAGCTCAGCCAAAAACATTCAGTACTTC. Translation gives CASTPVSSAKNIQYF.

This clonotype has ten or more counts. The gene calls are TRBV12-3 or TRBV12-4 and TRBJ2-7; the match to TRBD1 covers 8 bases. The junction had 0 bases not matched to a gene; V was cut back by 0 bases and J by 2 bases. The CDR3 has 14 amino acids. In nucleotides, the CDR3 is TGTGCCAGCAGTTTAGCACAGGGGGCCTACGAGCAGTACTTC. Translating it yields CASSLAQGAYEQYF.

CDR3 region: CASSLVPDREDTQYF. In DNA, the CDR3 is TGTGCCAGCAGCTTAGTACCCGACAGGGAGGATACGCAGTATTTT. The V and J genes are TRBV7-9 and TRBJ2-3, with 7 bases fitting TRBD1. After removal of 1 base from V and 6 bases from J, the junction contained 7 bases not matched to a gene. Germline V lookup: CDR1 SEHNR, CDR2 FQNEAQ (reference sequence). The CDR3 covers 15 residues.

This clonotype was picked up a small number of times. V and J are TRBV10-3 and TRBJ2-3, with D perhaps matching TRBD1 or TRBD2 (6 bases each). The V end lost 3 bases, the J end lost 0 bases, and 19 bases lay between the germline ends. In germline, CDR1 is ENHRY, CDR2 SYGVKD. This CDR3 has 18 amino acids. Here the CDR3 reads CAISDITGAARSTDTQYF. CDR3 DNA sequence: TGTGCCATCAGTGATATTACGGGGGCCGCCCGGAGCACAGATACGCAGTATTTT.

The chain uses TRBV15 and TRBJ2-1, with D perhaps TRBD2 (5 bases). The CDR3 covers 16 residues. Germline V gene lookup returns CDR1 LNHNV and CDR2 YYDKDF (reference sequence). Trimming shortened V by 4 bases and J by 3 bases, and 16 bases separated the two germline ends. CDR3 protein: CATSKGLEDHYNEQFF. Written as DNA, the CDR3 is TGTGCCACCAGCAAGGGCCTGGAGGACCACTACAATGAGCAGTTCTTC.